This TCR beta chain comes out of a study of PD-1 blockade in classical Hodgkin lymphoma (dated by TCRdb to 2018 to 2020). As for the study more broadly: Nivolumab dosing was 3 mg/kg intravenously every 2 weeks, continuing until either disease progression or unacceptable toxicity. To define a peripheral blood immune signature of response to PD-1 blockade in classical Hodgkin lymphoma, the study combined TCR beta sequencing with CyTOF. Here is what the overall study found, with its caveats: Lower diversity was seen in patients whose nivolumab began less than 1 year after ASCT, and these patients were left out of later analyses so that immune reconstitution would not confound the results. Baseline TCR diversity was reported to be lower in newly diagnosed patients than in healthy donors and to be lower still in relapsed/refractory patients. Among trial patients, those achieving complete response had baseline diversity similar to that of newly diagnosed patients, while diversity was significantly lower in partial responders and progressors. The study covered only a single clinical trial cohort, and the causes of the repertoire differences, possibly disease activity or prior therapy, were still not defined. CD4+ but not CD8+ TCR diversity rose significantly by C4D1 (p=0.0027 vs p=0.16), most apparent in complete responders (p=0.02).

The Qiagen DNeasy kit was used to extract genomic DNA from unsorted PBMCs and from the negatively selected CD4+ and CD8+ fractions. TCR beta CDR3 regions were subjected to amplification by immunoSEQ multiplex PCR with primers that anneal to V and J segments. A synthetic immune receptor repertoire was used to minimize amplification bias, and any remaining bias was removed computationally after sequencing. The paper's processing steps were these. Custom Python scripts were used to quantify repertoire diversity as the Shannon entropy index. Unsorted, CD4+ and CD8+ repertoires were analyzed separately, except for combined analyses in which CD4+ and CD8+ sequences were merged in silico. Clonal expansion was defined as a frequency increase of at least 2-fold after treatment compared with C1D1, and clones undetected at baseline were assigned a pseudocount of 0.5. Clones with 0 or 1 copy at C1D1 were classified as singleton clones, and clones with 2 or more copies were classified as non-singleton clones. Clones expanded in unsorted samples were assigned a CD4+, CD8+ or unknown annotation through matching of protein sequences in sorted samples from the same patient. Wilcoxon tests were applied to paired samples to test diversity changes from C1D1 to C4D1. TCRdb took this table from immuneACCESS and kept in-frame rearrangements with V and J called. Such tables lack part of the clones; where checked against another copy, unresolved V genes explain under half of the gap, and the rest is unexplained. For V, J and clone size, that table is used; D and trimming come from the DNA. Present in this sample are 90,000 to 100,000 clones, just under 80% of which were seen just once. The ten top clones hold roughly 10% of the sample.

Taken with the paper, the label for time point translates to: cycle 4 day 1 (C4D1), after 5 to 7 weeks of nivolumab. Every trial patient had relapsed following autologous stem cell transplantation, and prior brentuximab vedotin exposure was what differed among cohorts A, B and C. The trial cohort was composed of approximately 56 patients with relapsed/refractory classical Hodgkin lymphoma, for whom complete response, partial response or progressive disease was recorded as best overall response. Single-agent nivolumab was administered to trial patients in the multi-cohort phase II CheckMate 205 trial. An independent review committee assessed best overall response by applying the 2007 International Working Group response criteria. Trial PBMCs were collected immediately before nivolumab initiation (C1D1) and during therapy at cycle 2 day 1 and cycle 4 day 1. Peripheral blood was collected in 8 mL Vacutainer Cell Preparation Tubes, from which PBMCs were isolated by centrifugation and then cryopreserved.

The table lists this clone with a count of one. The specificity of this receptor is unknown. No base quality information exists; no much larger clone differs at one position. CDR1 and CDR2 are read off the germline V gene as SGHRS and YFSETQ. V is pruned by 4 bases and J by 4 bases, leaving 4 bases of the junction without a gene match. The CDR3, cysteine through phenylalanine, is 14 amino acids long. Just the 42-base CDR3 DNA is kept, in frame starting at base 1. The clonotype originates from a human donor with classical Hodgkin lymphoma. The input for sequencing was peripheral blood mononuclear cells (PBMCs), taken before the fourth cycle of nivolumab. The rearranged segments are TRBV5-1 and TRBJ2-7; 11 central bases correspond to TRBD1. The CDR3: CASSPGTGGYEQYF. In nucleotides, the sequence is TGCGCCAGCAGCCCCGGGACAGGGGGGTACGAGCAGTACTTC.